The rows below give T cell receptor beta chains drawn from one sample of a study of blood T cells in healthy people across ages. In TCRdb, the 5' RACE reads were re-called with MiXCR into one record per CDR3 protein. The table has over 1.5 million distinct CDR3 sequences, roughly 50% seen once. Sequences were obtained from blood. The receptor source for this set is a woman between 35 and 50 years old in good health. Both conserved end residues are part of each CDR3. A D gene is named only where the DNA matches it firmly. Expanded clones get a size class; other rows say once, few or many, or leave the size out.

CDR3 protein,CDR3 DNA,J gene,D gene,V gene,clone size
CSASRGTSGSRDGQFF,TGCAGTGCGTCCAGAGGGACTAGCGGGAGTCGCGATGGGCAGTTCTTC,TRBJ2-1,TRBD2,TRBV20-1,-
CAGSAGQYNSPLHF,TGTGCCGGCAGTGCGGGACAGTATAATTCACCCCTCCACTTT,TRBJ1-6,TRBD1,TRBV6-6,-
CASSLTTRNTDTQYF,TGTGCCAGCAGCCTTACGACTAGAAACACAGATACGCAGTATTTT,TRBJ2-3,-,TRBV14,few
CASSDSRLGSPQYF,TGTGCCAGCAGTGACTCGAGGTTGGGAAGTCCACAGTACTTC,TRBJ2-5,-,TRBV6-2/TRBV6-3,-
CATSRDRQVNYGYTF,TGTGCCACCAGCAGAGATCGACAGGTGAACTATGGCTACACCTTC,TRBJ1-2,-,TRBV15,few
CASSDTGHLTDTQYF,TGTGCCAGCAGTGACACGGGACATCTGACCGATACGCAGTATTTT,TRBJ2-3,-,TRBV6-5,-
CASSVSGSGRADTQYF,TGTGCCAGCAGCGTAAGCGGAAGCGGGAGGGCAGATACGCAGTATTTT,TRBJ2-3,TRBD2,TRBV9,-
CSARRGWTEAFF,TGCAGTGCTAGACGGGGTTGGACTGAAGCTTTCTTT,TRBJ1-1,-,TRBV20-1,-
CASSYDRGQRETQYF,TGTGCCAGCAGCTATGACAGGGGGCAGAGGGAGACCCAGTACTTC,TRBJ2-5,TRBD1,TRBV7-2,-
CASSTVAGGFVEQYF,TGTGCCAGCAGTACCGTAGCGGGGGGGTTTGTTGAGCAGTACTTC,TRBJ2-5,TRBD2,TRBV28,-
CASRQGASSYEQYF,TGTGCCAGCAGACAGGGGGCATCCTCCTACGAGCAGTACTTC,TRBJ2-7,TRBD1,TRBV6-7,-
CSAKLVVGLAAQYF,TGCAGTGCTAAGTTGGTAGTGGGACTAGCGGCCCAGTACTTC,TRBJ2-5,TRBD2,TRBV20-1,-
CSVGQGRCYGYTF,TGCAGCGTTGGACAGGGTCGATGCTATGGCTACACCTTC,TRBJ1-2,TRBD1,TRBV29-1,-
CAHRKETGSSYEQYF,TGTGCCCACAGAAAGGAGACAGGCAGCTCCTACGAGCAGTACTTC,TRBJ2-7,-,TRBV6-1,-
CSARDLVAGSRDTQYF,TGCAGTGCTAGAGATCTCGTAGCGGGGAGCCGGGATACGCAGTATTTT,TRBJ2-3,TRBD2,TRBV20-1,-
CASRITDTQYF,TGTGCCAGCAGGATCACAGATACGCAGTATTTT,TRBJ2-3,-,TRBV6-2/TRBV6-3,many
CASRKYRGRNSPLHF,TGTGCCAGCAGAAAATACAGGGGGAGGAATTCACCCCTCCACTTT,TRBJ1-6,TRBD1,TRBV7-2,-
CASSVVGGGSPLHF,TGTGCCAGCAGCGTAGTAGGGGGCGGTTCACCCCTCCACTTT,TRBJ1-6,TRBD1,TRBV9,-
CSAWDRGQGKNGYTF,TGCAGTGCCTGGGACAGGGGGCAGGGGAAAAATGGCTACACCTTC,TRBJ1-2,TRBD1,TRBV20-1,-
CASSYSVGAGTRQETQYF,TGTGCCAGCAGTTACTCGGTGGGGGCCGGGACTCGACAAGAGACCCAGTACTTC,TRBJ2-5,-,TRBV6-5,-
CASSAPGLAGDTLYF,TGTGCCAGCAGCGCTCCGGGACTAGCTGGAGATACGCTGTATTTT,TRBJ2-3,TRBD2,TRBV9,-
CASSVGRQGNSPQHF,TGTGCCAGCAGTGTGGGAAGGCAGGGAAATTCGCCCCAGCATTTT,TRBJ1-5,-,TRBV6-5,-
CASSQTIDRAGAFF,TGTGCCAGCAGCCAAACGATCGACAGGGCCGGAGCTTTCTTT,TRBJ1-1,TRBD1,TRBV5-5,-
CASSGRTADQETQFF,TGTGCCAGCAGCGGCAGGACAGCCGATCAAGAGACCCAGTTCTTC,TRBJ2-1,-,TRBV9,-
CASSFYPAGVEETQYF,TGTGCCAGCAGCTTTTACCCAGCGGGGGTTGAAGAGACCCAGTACTTC,TRBJ2-5,TRBD2,TRBV5-6,-
CASSRVLGGANEQYF,TGTGCCAGCAGCCGAGTGCTTGGGGGGGCTAACGAGCAGTACTTC,TRBJ2-7,-,TRBV4-2,-
CASSYVNSNQPQHF,TGTGCCAGCAGTTACGTAAATAGCAATCAGCCCCAGCATTTT,TRBJ1-5,-,TRBV6-2/TRBV6-3,-